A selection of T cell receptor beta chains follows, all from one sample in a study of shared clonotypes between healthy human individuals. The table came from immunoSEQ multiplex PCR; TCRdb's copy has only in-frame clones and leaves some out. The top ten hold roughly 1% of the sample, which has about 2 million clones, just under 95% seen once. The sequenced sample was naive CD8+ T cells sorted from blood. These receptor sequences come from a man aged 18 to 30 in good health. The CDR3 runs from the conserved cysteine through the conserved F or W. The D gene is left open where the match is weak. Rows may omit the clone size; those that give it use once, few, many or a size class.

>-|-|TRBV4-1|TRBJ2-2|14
CASSPDLYTGELFF
TGCGCCAGCAGTCCGGACTTGTACACCGGGGAGCTGTTTTTT
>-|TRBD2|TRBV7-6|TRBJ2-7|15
CASSLSSGSTYEQYF
TGTGCCAGCAGCTTAAGTAGCGGGAGTACCTACGAGCAGTACTTC
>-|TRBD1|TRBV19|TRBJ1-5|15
CASSIAGQGYQPQHF
TGTGCCAGTAGTATAGCGGGACAGGGATATCAGCCCCAGCATTTT
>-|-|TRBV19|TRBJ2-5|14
CASSPVWSQETQYF
TGTGCCAGTAGTCCGGTATGGTCCCAAGAGACCCAGTACTTC
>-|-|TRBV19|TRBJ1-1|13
CASSMGGGSEAFF
TGTGCCAGTAGTATGGGTGGGGGGAGCGAAGCTTTCTTT
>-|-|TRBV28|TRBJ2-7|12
CASSPTGLEQYF
TGTGCCAGCAGTCCAACAGGGCTCGAGCAGTACTTC
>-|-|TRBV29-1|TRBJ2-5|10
CSAEKETQYF
TGCAGCGCGGAGAAAGAGACCCAGTACTTC
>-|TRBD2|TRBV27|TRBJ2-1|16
CASSLLGVAGGNEQFF
TGTGCCAGCAGTTTATTGGGGGTTGCGGGAGGGAATGAGCAGTTCTTC
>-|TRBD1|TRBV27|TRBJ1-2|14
CASSPYGQGYGYTF
TGTGCCAGCAGCCCTTATGGACAGGGGTATGGCTACACCTTC
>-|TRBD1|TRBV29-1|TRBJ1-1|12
CSATGGATEAFF
TGCAGTGCCACAGGGGGGGCCACTGAAGCTTTCTTT
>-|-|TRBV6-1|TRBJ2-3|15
CASSKWDSFTDTQYF
TGTGCCAGCAGTAAATGGGACTCCTTCACAGATACGCAGTATTTT
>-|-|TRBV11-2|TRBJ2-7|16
CASSSGPGQPSYEQYF
TGTGCCAGCAGCTCCGGACCGGGACAACCCTCCTACGAGCAGTACTTC
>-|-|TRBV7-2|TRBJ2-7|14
CASSLARQLHEQYF
TGTGCCAGCAGCTTAGCGCGTCAGCTGCACGAGCAGTACTTC
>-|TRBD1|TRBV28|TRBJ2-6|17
CASSFTGQGTGANVLTF
TGTGCCAGCAGTTTTACGGGACAGGGGACTGGGGCCAACGTCCTGACTTTC
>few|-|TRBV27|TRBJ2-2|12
CASRPQLGELFF
TGTGCCAGCAGACCCCAACTCGGGGAGCTGTTTTTT
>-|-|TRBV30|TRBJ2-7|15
CAWSVGQGRFYEQYF
TGTGCCTGGAGTGTAGGGCAGGGACGATTCTACGAGCAGTACTTC
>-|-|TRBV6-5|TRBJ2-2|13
CASSRLGTGELFF
TGTGCCAGCAGTCGCCTTGGTACCGGGGAGCTGTTTTTT
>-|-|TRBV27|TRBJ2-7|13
CASSPTPGNEQYF
TGTGCCAGCAGTCCTACTCCGGGGAATGAGCAGTACTTC
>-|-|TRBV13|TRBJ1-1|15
CASSLGGWGNTEAFF
TGTGCCAGCAGCTTAGGAGGTTGGGGTAACACTGAAGCTTTCTTT
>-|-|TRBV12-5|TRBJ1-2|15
CASGPYRQEHYGYTF
TGTGCTAGTGGCCCCTATCGACAGGAACATTATGGCTACACCTTC
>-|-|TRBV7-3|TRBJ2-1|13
CASSLHLGYEQFF
TGTGCCAGCAGCTTACATCTGGGTTATGAGCAGTTCTTC
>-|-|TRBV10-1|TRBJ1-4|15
CASSRDTATNEKLFF
TGCGCCAGCAGCAGGGACACGGCAACTAATGAAAAACTGTTTTTT
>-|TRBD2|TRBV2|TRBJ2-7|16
CASSGDSGTLFYEQYF
TGTGCCAGCAGTGGAGATAGCGGGACTTTATTCTACGAGCAGTACTTC
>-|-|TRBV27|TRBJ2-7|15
CASSLSKGGAYEQYF
TGTGCCAGCAGTTTAAGTAAAGGCGGGGCCTACGAGCAGTACTTC
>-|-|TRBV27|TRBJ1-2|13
CASSLDRNYGYTF
TGTGCCAGCAGTTTAGACAGAAACTATGGCTACACCTTC
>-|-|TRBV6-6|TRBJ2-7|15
CASTPSPSVLDRQYF
TGTGCCAGCACCCCTAGCCCATCGGTTCTGGATCGACAGTACTTC
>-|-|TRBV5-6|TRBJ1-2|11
CASSLAGLLSF
TGTGCCAGCAGCTTGGCAGGGTTACTATCCTTC
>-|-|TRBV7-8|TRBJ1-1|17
CASSLYWTDEYNTEAFF
TGTGCCAGCAGCTTATACTGGACAGACGAATACAACACTGAAGCTTTCTTT
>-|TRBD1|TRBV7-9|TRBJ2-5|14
CASSFGTDQETQYF
TGTGCCAGCAGCTTCGGGACAGACCAAGAGACCCAGTACTTC
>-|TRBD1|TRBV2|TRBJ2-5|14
CASSEGGGRETQYF
TGTGCCAGCAGTGAAGGAGGGGGCCGAGAGACCCAGTACTTC
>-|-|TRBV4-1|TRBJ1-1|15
CASSQNTGRDTEAFF
TGCGCCAGCAGCCAAAATACAGGACGTGACACTGAAGCTTTCTTT
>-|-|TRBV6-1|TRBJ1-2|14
CASSWGQGDYGYTF
TGTGCCAGCAGCTGGGGGCAGGGAGACTATGGCTACACCTTC
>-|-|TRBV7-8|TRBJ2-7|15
CASSPRDTYSYEQYF
TGTGCCAGCAGCCCACGGGACACCTACTCCTACGAGCAGTACTTC
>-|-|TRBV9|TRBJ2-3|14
CASSVGGVGDTQYF
TGTGCCAGCAGCGTAGGAGGGGTCGGAGATACGCAGTATTTT
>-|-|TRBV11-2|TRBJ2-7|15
CASSPQAEGPFEQYF
TGTGCCAGCAGCCCCCAGGCCGAGGGACCCTTCGAGCAGTACTTC
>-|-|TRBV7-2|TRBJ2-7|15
CASSLEVSSSYEQYF
TGTGCCAGCAGCTTAGAGGTATCCAGCTCCTACGAGCAGTACTTC
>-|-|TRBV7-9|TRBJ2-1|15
CASSLPGSSYNEQFF
TGTGCCAGCAGCTTACCGGGAAGCTCCTACAATGAGCAGTTCTTC
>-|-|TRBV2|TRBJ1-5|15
CASRTGALSNQPQHF
TGTGCCAGCAGAACAGGAGCTCTTAGCAATCAGCCCCAGCATTTT
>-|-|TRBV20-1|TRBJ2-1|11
CSARDNNEQFF
TGCAGTGCTAGAGATAACAATGAGCAGTTCTTC
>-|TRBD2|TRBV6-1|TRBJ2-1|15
CASSEGLAGGYEQFF
TGTGCCAGCAGTGAAGGTCTAGCGGGGGGATATGAGCAGTTCTTC
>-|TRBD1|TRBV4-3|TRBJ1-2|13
CASSPDRTGGYTF
TGCGCCAGCAGCCCGGACAGGACTGGAGGCTACACCTTC
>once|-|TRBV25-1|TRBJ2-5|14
CASSEENYQETQYF
TGTGCCAGCAGTGAAGAAAACTACCAAGAGACCCAGTACTTC
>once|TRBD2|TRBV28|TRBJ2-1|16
CASTDGPAGGNNEQFF
TGTGCCAGCACGGACGGACCAGCGGGGGGGAACAATGAGCAGTTCTTC
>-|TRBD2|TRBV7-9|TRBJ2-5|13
CASSTSVGETQYF
TGTGCCAGCAGCACTAGCGTTGGGGAGACCCAGTACTTC
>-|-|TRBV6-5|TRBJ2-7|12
CASTGPFGEQYF
TGTGCCAGCACGGGGCCCTTCGGCGAGCAGTACTTC